This passage covers 10 T cell receptor beta chains from one sample sequenced in a study of radiotherapy plus CTLA-4 blockade in lung cancer. Profiling relied on immunoSEQ multiplex PCR, and the TCRdb table lists in-frame clones only, not all of them. The table shows 35,000 to 55,000 clones, with 60% to 80% occurring only once. Material: peripheral blood, obtained from a patient treated with radiotherapy plus ipilimumab. The receptors stem from a human donor with non-small cell lung cancer whose response to radiotherapy plus ipilimumab could not be evaluated.

V is TRBV28 and J is TRBJ2-2; 8 bases are a match to TRBD2. CDR1 MDHEN and CDR2 SYDVKM come from the germline V gene. V lost 10 bases, J lost 4 bases, and 8 bases stayed unmatched. The length of the CDR3 is 14 residues. The CDR3 reads CAILPGGGTGELFF. CDR3 in DNA: TGTGCCATCTTGCCCGGGGGGGGCACCGGGGAGCTGTTTTTT.

The rearrangement joins TRBV6-6 to TRBJ1-1, with D perhaps matching TRBD1 (5 bases). Trimming left V 8 bases short and J 5 bases short, with 12 bases between. Germline values: CDR1 MNHNY, CDR2 SVGAGI (reference sequence). The length of the CDR3 is 12 residues. The CDR3 loop is CASLGGGTEAFF. For the CDR3, the DNA is TGTGCCAGCCTTGGCGGGGGGACTGAAGCTTTCTTT.

Only one count was recorded for this clone. Within the sample, other DNA sequences also encode this same CDR3. The chain links TRBV5-1 to TRBJ2-3; no reliable D call. The CDR3 sequence is 14 residues long. Between the trimmed V and J ends, which lost 0 bases and 0 bases, there was a span of 5 bases. Germline CDR1 is SGHRS and CDR2 is YFSETQ. CDR3 bases: TGCGCCAGCAGCTTGGGCCAGAGCACAGATACGCAGTATTTT. Translating it yields CASSLGQSTDTQYF. Full variable domain (missing parts from reference TRBV5-1 and TRBJ2-3): KAGVTQTPRYLIKTRGQQVTLSCSPISGHRSVSWYQQTPGQGLQFLFEYFSETQRNKGNFPGRFSGRQFSNSRSEMNVSTLELGDSALYLCASSLGQSTDTQYFGPGTRLTVL.

This chain connects TRBV10-2 to TRBJ2-3; 8 bases fit TRBD2. CDR3 length: 16 amino acids. CDR1 is WSHSY, CDR2 SAAADI, per germline. V lost 7 bases, J lost 0 bases, and 9 bases stayed unmatched. The CDR3 coding sequence is TGCGCCAGCAATTTAGCGGGACGCCTAAGCACAGATACGCAGTATTTT. Its protein is CASNLAGRLSTDTQYF.

J is TRBJ1-2 and V is TRBV7-2; TRBD1 is a possible D gene (5 bases). The CDR3 sequence is 14 residues long. Germline V gene data show CDR1 as SGHTA and CDR2 as FQGNSA. V was clipped by 1 base and J by 3 bases, with 9 bases between them. This chain's CDR3 is CASSLGRDYYGYTF. CDR3 bases: TGTGCCAGCAGCTTAGGACGGGACTACTATGGCTACACCTTC.

The J gene is TRBJ1-1, the V gene TRBV27; 7 bases are a match to TRBD1. Per the germline V gene, CDR1 is MNHEY and CDR2 is SMNVEV (reference sequence). J gave up 4 bases and V 6 bases, and 11 bases lay outside the gene matches. There are 15 residues in the CDR3. The CDR3 spells CASRTLGGWLTEAFF. DNA of the CDR3: TGTGCCAGCAGGACACTAGGGGGCTGGCTCACTGAAGCTTTCTTT.

This clone was recorded a few times. The chain employs TRBV7-8 and TRBJ2-6; TRBD1 matches at 8 bases. V was clipped by 4 bases and J by 0 bases; unmatched bases: 14. The CDR3 contains 20 residues. CDR1 SGHVS and CDR2 FQNEAQ come from the germline V gene. CDR3 region: CASSSNHLWDRNSGANVLTF. CDR3 nucleotide sequence: TGTGCCAGCAGCTCAAACCACCTATGGGACAGGAACTCTGGGGCCAACGTCCTGACTTTC.

This clone occurred a few times. The chain employs TRBV4-3 and TRBJ1-1; unclear D gene. Trimming shortened V by 0 bases and J by 1 base, and 9 bases separated the two germline ends. The CDR3 covers 15 residues. Looked up from germline, CDR1 is LGHNA and CDR2 is YSLEER. The CDR3 region has the DNA TGCGCCAGCAGCCAAGATCATGAGGGGAACACTGAAGCTTTCTTT. The encoded protein is CASSQDHEGNTEAFF.

This CDR3 reads CASSEQGGNTIYF. The CDR3 DNA follows: TGTGCCAGCAGTGAACAGGGTGGAAACACCATATATTTT. V usage is TRBV2 and J usage is TRBJ1-3; tentatively, D is TRBD1 (5 bases). Germline V gene sequence: CDR1 SNHLY, CDR2 FYNNEI. The V end lost 2 bases, the J end lost 3 bases, and 5 bases lay between the germline ends. The CDR3 runs to 13 residues.

V and J are TRBV2 and TRBJ2-5; 10 bases are shared with TRBD2. V trimming: 7 bases; J trimming: 2 bases; junction bases outside the gene matches: 10. Germline lookup yields CDR1 SNHLY and CDR2 FYNNEI. The CDR3 loop spans 16 amino acids. CDR3 amino acids: CASTLELAGIQETQYF. The CDR3 DNA is TGTGCCAGCACCCTCGAACTAGCGGGAATTCAAGAGACCCAGTACTTC.